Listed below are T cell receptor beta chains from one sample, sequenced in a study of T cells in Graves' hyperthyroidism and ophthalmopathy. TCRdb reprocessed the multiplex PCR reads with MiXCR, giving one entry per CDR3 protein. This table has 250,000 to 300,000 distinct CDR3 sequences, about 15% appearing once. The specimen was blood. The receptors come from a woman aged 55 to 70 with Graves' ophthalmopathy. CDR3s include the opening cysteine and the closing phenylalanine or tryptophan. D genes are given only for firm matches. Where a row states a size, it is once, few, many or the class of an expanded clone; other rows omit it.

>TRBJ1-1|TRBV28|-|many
CASSLGGLNTEAFF
TGTGCCAGCAGTTTAGGGGGACTAAACACTGAAGCTTTCTTT
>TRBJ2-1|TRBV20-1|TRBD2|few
CSARGTSSSNEQFF
TGCAGTGCTAGGGGGACTAGCTCTTCCAATGAGCAGTTCTTC
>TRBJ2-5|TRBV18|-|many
CASSPTPQETQYF
TGTGCCAGCTCACCAACACCCCAAGAGACCCAGTACTTC
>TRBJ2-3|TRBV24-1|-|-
CATSDRLTDTQYF
TGTGCCACCAGTGATCGACTCACAGATACGCAGTATTTT
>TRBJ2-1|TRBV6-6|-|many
CASSYSSHNEQFF
TGTGCCAGCAGTTACTCGAGCCACAATGAGCAGTTCTTC
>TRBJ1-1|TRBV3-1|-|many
CASSQGQGTEAFF
TGTGCCAGCAGCCAAGGGCAGGGCACTGAAGCTTTCTTT
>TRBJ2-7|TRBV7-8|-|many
CASSWGLDEQYF
TGTGCCAGCAGCTGGGGACTCGACGAGCAGTACTTC
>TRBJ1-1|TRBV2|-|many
CASSPQGGAEAFF
TGTGCCAGCAGTCCACAGGGAGGGGCTGAAGCTTTCTTT
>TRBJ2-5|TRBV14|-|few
CASSEGLHGGETQYF
TGTGCCAGCAGTGAGGGACTCCACGGTGGAGAGACCCAGTACTTC
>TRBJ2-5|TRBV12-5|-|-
CASGPSVGIETQYF
TGTGCTAGTGGTCCCTCGGTAGGGATAGAGACCCAGTACTTC
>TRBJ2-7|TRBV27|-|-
CASSHDMAGNYEQYF
TGTGCCAGCAGTCACGATATGGCTGGCAACTACGAGCAGTACTTC
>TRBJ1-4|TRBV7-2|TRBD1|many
CASSLTGGDEKLFF
TGTGCCAGCAGCTTGACAGGGGGGGATGAAAAACTGTTTTTT
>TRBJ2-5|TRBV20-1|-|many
CSALTYQETQYF
TGCAGTGCCCTGACATACCAAGAGACCCAGTACTTC
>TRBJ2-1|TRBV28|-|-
CASSGTYGSGEQFF
TGTGCCAGCAGCGGGACTTACGGGTCGGGTGAGCAGTTCTTC
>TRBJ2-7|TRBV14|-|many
CASSRPGPSYEQYF
TGTGCCAGCAGCCGACCCGGGCCATCCTACGAGCAGTACTTC
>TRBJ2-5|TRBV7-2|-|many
CASSLRPETQYF
TGTGCCAGCAGCTTGCGCCCTGAGACCCAGTACTTC
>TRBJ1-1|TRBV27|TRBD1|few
CASSLRTGGFGMNTEAFF
TGTGCCAGCAGTTTACGGACAGGGGGTTTCGGGATGAACACTGAAGCTTTCTTT
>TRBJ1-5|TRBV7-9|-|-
CASSKGPYQPQHF
TGTGCCAGCAGCAAGGGCCCTTATCAGCCCCAGCATTTT
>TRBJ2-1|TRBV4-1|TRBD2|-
CASSQGHSGMASYNEQFF
TGCGCCAGCAGCCAAGGACATAGCGGGATGGCGTCCTACAATGAGCAGTTCTTC
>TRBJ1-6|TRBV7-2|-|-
CASSSLGGLNSPLHF
TGTGCCAGCAGCAGCCTTGGGGGTTTGAATTCACCCCTCCACTTT
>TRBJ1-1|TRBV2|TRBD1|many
CASSDRGRTEAFF
TGTGCCAGCAGTGATAGGGGGCGGACTGAAGCTTTCTTT
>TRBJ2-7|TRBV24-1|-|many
CATRKRQASSYEQYF
TGTGCCACCAGGAAAAGACAGGCGAGCTCCTACGAGCAGTACTTC
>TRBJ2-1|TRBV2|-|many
CASSEQGGIEQFF
TGTGCCAGCAGTGAGCAGGGTGGGATTGAGCAGTTCTTC
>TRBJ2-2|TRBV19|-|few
CASTRTVNTGELFF
TGTGCCAGTACAAGGACGGTGAACACCGGGGAGCTGTTTTTT
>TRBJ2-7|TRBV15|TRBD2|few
CATSRDPSSGEQYF
TGTGCCACCAGCAGAGATCCCTCTAGCGGCGAGCAGTACTTC
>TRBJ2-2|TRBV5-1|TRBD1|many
CASSLGQGATGELFF
TGCGCCAGCAGCTTGGGACAGGGGGCGACCGGGGAGCTGTTTTTT
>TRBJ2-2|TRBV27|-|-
CASRKQGVAGELFF
TGTGCCAGCAGGAAACAAGGGGTGGCCGGGGAGCTGTTTTTT
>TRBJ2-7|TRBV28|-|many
CASSFKFGRGRSYEQYF
TGTGCCAGCAGTTTCAAATTCGGGCGGGGGCGGTCCTACGAGCAGTACTTC
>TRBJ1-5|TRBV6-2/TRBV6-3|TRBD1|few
CASSYPGQGRDLYSNQPQHF
TGTGCCAGCAGTTACCCGGGACAGGGGAGAGACCTTTACAGCAATCAGCCCCAGCATTTT
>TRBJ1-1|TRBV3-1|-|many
CASSQRDVNTEAFF
TGTGCCAGCAGCCAGCGGGACGTGAACACTGAAGCTTTCTTT
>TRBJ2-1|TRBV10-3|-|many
CAISESSGSYNEQFF
TGTGCCATCAGTGAGTCCAGCGGCTCCTACAATGAGCAGTTCTTC
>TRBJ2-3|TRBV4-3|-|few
CASSQHSRGLTDTQYF
TGCGCCAGCAGCCAACACTCTCGCGGTTTGACAGATACGCAGTATTTT
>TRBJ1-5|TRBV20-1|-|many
CSAIAGGESNQPQHF
TGCAGTGCTATCGCCGGGGGTGAGAGCAATCAGCCCCAGCATTTT
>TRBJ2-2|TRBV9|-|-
CASSPDTYTGELFF
TGTGCCAGCAGCCCGGACACTTACACCGGGGAGCTGTTTTTT
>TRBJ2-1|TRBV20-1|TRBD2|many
CSASLAGEPYNEQFF
TGCAGTGCTAGCCTAGCGGGAGAGCCCTACAATGAGCAGTTCTTC
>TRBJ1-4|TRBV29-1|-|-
CSVLQGGNEKLFF
TGCAGCGTTTTACAGGGAGGTAATGAAAAACTGTTTTTT
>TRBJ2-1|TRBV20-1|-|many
CSAGRDLSLGNEQFF
TGCAGTGCTGGTCGTGATCTTAGTCTAGGGAATGAGCAGTTCTTC